The 7 T cell receptor beta chains presented below share a single source sample, sequenced in a study of cytomegalovirus exposure and HLA in healthy donors. The PCR employed 60 Vbeta primers together with 13 Jbeta primers. Measured with immunoSEQ multiplex PCR; TCRdb has only the in-frame clones, and not every one. The sample includes under 200,000 clones, 60% to 85% seen only once; the top ten take 4.5% to 6%. The source material was PBMCs. Source of these receptors: a man aged 40-50 years in good health and CMV-seronegative.

This sequence joins TRBV30 and TRBJ1-1, with 9 bases identical to TRBD1. Germline V CDR1 and CDR2: GTSNPN, SVGIG (reference sequence). The CDR3 is made up of 17 amino acids. Trimming at V came to 0 bases and at J to 2 bases, leaving 10 bases not matched to a gene. This chain's CDR3 is CAWSVFPRDRENTEAFF. CDR3 DNA sequence: TGTGCCTGGAGTGTATTCCCTCGGGACAGGGAAAACACTGAAGCTTTCTTT.

The chain is built from TRBV5-8 and TRBJ2-1; 7 bases align to TRBD1. J lost 6 bases, V lost 4 bases, and 7 bases had no gene match. Germline V gives CDR1 SGHTS, CDR2 YDEGEE. The CDR3 totals 14 residues. CDR3 in DNA: TGTGCCAGCAGCCCCGAGACAGGGCCCAATGAGCAGTTCTTC. This encodes CASSPETGPNEQFF.

This clone came up a few times. The chain joins TRBV4-3 to TRBJ2-7; 9 bases fit TRBD2. This CDR3 is 16 amino acids long. Trimming took 0 bases from V and 7 from J; bases not matched to a gene: 10. Germline V gene lookup returns CDR1 LGHNA and CDR2 YSLEER. The CDR3 DNA is TGCGCCAGCAGCCAAGATCGCCAGCGGGGGGTGTGGGAGCAGTACTTC. Translation: CASSQDRQRGVWEQYF.

This clone was seen only a few times. This rearrangement joins TRBV7-2 to TRBJ2-5; 13 bases agree with TRBD2. CDR3 length equals 15 residues. V gave up 5 bases and J gave up 2 bases; unmatched junction bases: 2. Germline V lookup: CDR1 SGHTA, CDR2 FQGNSA. The chain's CDR3 is CASSRTSGGQETQYF. DNA of the CDR3: TGTGCCAGCAGCCGGACTAGCGGGGGACAAGAGACCCAGTACTTC.

The chain carries TRBV6-4 and TRBJ2-3; 8 bases are shared with TRBD2. V was clipped by 3 bases and J by 6 bases; unmatched bases: 11. The CDR3 totals 16 residues. The germline V gene encodes CDR1 MRHNA and CDR2 SNTAGT. CDR3 loop: CASSESSGLFADTQYF. The CDR3 DNA follows: TGTGCCAGCAGTGAGTCTAGCGGGCTTTTCGCGGATACGCAGTATTTT.

The V call is TRBV7-2, the J call TRBJ2-5, with TRBD2 identical over 7 bases. The junction had 14 bases not matched to a gene; V was cut back by 5 bases and J by 5 bases. The V gene's germline CDR1 is SGHTA and CDR2 FQGNSA. The CDR3 spans 16 residues. CDR3 nucleotide sequence: TGTGCCAGCAGCACCGTCTGGGGAGGGCCGGGGGAGACCCAGTACTTC. Translated, it gives CASSTVWGGPGETQYF. Drawing the rest from reference TRBV7-2 and TRBJ2-5, the complete variable domain is GAGVSQSPSNKVTEKGKDVELRCDPISGHTALYWYRQSLGQGLEFLIYFQGNSAPDKSGLPSDRFSAERTGGSVSTLTIQRTQQEDSAVYLCASSTVWGGPGETQYFGPGTRLLVL.

The chain has TRBV6-5 and TRBJ1-5; 9 positions agree with TRBD1. Germline V lookup: CDR1 MNHEY, CDR2 SVGAGI. The J segment lost 6 bases and the V segment lost 7 bases, leaving 7 bases of the junction unmatched. This CDR3 has 14 amino acids. The DNA of the CDR3 is TGTGCCAGCAAGCGGGACAGGGAGGGTCAGCCCCAGCATTTT. This codes for CASKRDREGQPQHF.